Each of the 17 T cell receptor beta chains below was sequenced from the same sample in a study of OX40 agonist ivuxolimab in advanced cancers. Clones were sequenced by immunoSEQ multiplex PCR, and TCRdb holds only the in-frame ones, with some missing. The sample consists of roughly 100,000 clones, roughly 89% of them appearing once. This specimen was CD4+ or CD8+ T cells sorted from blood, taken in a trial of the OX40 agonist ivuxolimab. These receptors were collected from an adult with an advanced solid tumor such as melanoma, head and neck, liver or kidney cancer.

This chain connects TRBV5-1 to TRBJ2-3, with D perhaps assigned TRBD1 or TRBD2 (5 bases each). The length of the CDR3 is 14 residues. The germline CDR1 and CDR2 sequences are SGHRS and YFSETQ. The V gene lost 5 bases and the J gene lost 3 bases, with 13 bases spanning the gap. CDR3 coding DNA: TGCGCCAGCAGAAGAGGGTCAGGGACAGATACGCAGTATTTT. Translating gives CASRRGSGTDTQYF.

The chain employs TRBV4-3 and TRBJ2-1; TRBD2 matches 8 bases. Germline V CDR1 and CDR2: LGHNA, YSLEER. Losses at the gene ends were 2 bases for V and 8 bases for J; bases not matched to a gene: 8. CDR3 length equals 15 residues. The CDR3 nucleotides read TGCGCCAGCAGCCAAAGTTCGGGGGGGGGCCATGAGCAGTTCTTC. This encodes CASSQSSGGGHEQFF.

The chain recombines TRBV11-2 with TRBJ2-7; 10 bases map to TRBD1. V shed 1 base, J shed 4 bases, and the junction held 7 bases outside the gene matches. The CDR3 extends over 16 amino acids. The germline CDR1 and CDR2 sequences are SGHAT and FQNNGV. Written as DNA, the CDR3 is TGTGCCAGCAGCTTAGGAACGGGACAGGGGCTTTACGAGCAGTACTTC. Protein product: CASSLGTGQGLYEQYF.

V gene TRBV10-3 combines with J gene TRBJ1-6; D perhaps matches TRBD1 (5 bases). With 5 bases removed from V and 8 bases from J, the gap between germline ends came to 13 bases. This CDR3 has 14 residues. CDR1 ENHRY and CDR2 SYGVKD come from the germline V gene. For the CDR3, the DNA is TGTGCCATCAGTACGGCCCAAGGGGATTCACCCCTCCACTTT. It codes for CAISTAQGDSPLHF.

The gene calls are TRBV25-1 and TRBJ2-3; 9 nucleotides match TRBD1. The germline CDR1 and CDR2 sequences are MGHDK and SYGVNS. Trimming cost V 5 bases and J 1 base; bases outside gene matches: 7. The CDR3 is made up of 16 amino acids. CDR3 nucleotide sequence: TGTGCCAGCAGTCAAGGGACAGGGTCCGGCACAGATACGCAGTATTTT. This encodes CASSQGTGSGTDTQYF.

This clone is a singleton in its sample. Written as DNA, the CDR3 is TGCGCCAGCAGCCCCGGGCCTTACTACAATGAGCAGTTCTTC. It translates to CASSPGPYYNEQFF. V gene TRBV4-3 combines with J gene TRBJ2-1; D gene uncertain. V lost 4 bases, J lost 3 bases, and 10 bases lay in between. Germline V gene data show CDR1 as LGHNA and CDR2 as YSLEER. The CDR3 loop spans 14 amino acids.

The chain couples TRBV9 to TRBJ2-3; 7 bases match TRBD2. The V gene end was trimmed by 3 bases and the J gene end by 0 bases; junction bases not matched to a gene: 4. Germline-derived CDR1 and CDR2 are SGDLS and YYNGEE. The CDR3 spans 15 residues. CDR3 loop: CASSGGGVSTDTQYF. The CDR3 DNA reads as TGTGCCAGCAGCGGGGGAGGGGTGAGCACAGATACGCAGTATTTT.

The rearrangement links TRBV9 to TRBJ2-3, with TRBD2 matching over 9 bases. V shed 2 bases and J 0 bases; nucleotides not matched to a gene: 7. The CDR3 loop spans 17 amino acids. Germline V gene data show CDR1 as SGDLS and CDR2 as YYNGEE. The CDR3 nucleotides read TGTGCCAGCAGCGTGGGGAGCGGGGGGTTCAGCACAGATACGCAGTATTTT. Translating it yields CASSVGSGGFSTDTQYF.

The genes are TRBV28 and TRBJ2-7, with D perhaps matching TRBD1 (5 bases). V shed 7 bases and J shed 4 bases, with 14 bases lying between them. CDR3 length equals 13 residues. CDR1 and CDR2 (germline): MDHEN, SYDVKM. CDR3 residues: CASTRRQNYEQYF. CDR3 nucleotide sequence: TGTGCCAGCACCCGCCGACAGAATTACGAGCAGTACTTC.

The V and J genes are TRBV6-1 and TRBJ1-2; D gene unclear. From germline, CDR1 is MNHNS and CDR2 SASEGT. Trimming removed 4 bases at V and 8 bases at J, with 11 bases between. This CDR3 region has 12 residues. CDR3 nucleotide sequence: TGTGCCAGCAGTGTGCGGTTGGGCGGCTACACCTTC. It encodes CASSVRLGGYTF.

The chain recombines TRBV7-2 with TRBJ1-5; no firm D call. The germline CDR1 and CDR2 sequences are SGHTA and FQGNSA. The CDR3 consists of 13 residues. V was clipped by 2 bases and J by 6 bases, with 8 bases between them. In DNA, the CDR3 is TGTGCCAGCAGCTTAAGTAACAGTCAGCCCCAGCATTTT. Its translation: CASSLSNSQPQHF.

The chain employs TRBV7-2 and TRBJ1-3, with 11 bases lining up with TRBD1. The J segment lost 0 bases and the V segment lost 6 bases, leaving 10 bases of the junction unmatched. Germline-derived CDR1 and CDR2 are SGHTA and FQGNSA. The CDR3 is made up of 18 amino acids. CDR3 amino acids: CASRPGTGGWSSGNTIYF. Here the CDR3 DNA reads TGTGCCAGCAGACCGGGGACAGGGGGTTGGAGCTCTGGAAACACCATATATTTT.

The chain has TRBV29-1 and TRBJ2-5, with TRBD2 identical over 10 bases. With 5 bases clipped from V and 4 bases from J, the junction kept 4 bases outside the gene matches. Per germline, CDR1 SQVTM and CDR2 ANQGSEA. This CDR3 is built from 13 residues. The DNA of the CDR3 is TGCAGCGTTAGCGAGCGGGGGGGAGAGACCCAGTACTTC. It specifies CSVSERGGETQYF.

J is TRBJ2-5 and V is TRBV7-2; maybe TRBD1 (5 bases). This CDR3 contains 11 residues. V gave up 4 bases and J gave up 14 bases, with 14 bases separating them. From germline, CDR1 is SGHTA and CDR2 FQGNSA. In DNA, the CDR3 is TGTGCCAGCAGCTACCGACAGCTCCCTTACTTC. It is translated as CASSYRQLPYF. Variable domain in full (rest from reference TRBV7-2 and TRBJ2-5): GAGVSQSPSNKVTEKGKDVELRCDPISGHTALYWYRQSLGQGLEFLIYFQGNSAPDKSGLPSDRFSAERTGGSVSTLTIQRTQQEDSAVYLCASSYRQLPYFGPGTRLLVL.

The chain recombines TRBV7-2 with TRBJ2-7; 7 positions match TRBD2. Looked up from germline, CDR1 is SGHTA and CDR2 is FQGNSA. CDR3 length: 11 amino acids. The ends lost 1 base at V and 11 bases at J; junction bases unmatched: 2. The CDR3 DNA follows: TGTGCCAGCAGCTTAGACGCGGGGGAGTACTTC. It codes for CASSLDAGEYF.

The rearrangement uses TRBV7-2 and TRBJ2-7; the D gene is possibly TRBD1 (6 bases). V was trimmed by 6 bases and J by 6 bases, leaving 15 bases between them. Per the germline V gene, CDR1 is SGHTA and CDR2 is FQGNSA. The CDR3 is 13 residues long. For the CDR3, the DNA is TGTGCCAGCAGTCCAGGGGCTGCACCCGAGCAGTACTTC. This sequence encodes CASSPGAAPEQYF.

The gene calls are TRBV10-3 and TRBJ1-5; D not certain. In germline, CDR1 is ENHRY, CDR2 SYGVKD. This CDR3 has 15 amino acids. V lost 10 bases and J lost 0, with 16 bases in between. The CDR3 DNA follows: TGTGCCACCTCCCCCAGCGGGATTAGCAATCAGCCCCAGCATTTT. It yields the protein CATSPSGISNQPQHF.